What follows describes a single TCR beta chain. Its antigen remains unknown. The data stem from a study of T cell responses to AZD1222 COVID-19 vaccine. Points from the study as a whole: Across the whole spike, CD4 TCRs peaked at regions 160-218 and 743-854.

This CDR3 region has 12 residues. Germline CDR1 reads SEHNR; CDR2 reads FQNEAQ (reference sequence). The V end lost 3 bases, the J end lost 5 bases, and 6 bases lay between the germline ends. Sequenced by immunoSEQ multiplex PCR; TCRdb stores in-frame clones only, minus some. The repertoire includes 150,000 to 200,000 clones, about 93% of them detected once, and about 1% sits in the top ten. This clonotype was sampled from an adult who received the MenACWY meningococcal vaccine as a control. The chain joins TRBV7-9 to TRBJ2-3; D is ambiguous. Sequencing was performed on peripheral blood, taken 28 days after the second dose of the MenACWY control vaccine. Here the CDR3 reads CASSFMGDTQYF. CDR3 DNA sequence: TGTGCCAGCAGCTTCATGGGAGATACGCAGTATTTT.